Following are 24 T cell receptor beta chains from one sample sequenced in a study of T cells in Graves' hyperthyroidism and ophthalmopathy. It was RNA transcripts that yielded the amplified TCR beta CDR3 regions. The primer set for the first-round RT-PCR of the TCR CDR3 was HTBI. TCRdb re-derived calls from the multiplex PCR reads in MiXCR, one entry per CDR3 protein. The data show roughly 400,000 distinct CDR3 sequences, with around a sixth seen just once and roughly 25% held by the top ten. The sample comprised blood. The receptors were gathered from a young woman with Graves' hyperthyroidism that later progressed to Graves' ophthalmopathy.

The rearrangement joins TRBV6-4 to TRBJ2-5, with D possibly TRBD2 on 6 matching bases. CDR1 MRHNA and CDR2 SNTAGT come from the germline V gene. The V and J ends lost 2 bases and 5 bases respectively, with 12 bases between them. This CDR3 is 14 amino acids long. The CDR3 spells CASSDVGGDETQYF. In DNA, the CDR3 is TGTGCCAGCAGTGACGTCGGGGGAGACGAGACCCAGTACTTC.

J is TRBJ2-7 and V is TRBV4-1; D is unresolved. The V gene lost 2 bases and the J gene lost 0 bases, with 11 bases spanning the gap. Germline V gene sequence: CDR1 MGHRA, CDR2 YSYEKL. The CDR3 has 15 residues. The CDR3 DNA reads as TGCGCCAGCAGCCAACCGACATCGTCCTCCTACGAGCAGTACTTC. Translating it yields CASSQPTSSSYEQYF.

This clonotype was observed at least ten times. J is TRBJ1-2 and V is TRBV28; D is undetermined. From germline, CDR1 is MDHEN and CDR2 SYDVKM. The V end was cut by 4 bases, the J end by 4 bases, with 4 bases between. The CDR3 extends over 11 amino acids. The DNA for the CDR3 is TGTGCCAGCAGTTACCGCTATGGCTACACCTTC. Its protein product is CASSYRYGYTF.

This clonotype was counted only a few times. The rearrangement links TRBV27 to TRBJ2-2, with D possibly being TRBD2 (5 bases). There are 15 residues in the CDR3. Germline V gene data show CDR1 as MNHEY and CDR2 as SMNVEV (reference sequence). With 5 bases removed from V and 6 bases from J, the gap between germline ends came to 16 bases. The CDR3 bases are TGTGCCAGCAGTGGAGTGGGAGCTATGGCCGGGGAGCTGTTTTTT. Encoded protein: CASSGVGAMAGELFF.

The V and J genes are TRBV19 and TRBJ1-5; TRBD1 is a possible D gene (6 bases). Germline V lookup: CDR1 LNHDA, CDR2 SQIVND (reference sequence). There are 15 residues in the CDR3. Trimming took off 8 bases at V and 4 bases at J, with 18 bases between the two ends. In nucleotides, the CDR3 is TGTGCCAGTCGAAGGCCTGGACAGACAAATCAGCCCCAGCATTTT. Translation: CASRRPGQTNQPQHF.

The chain recombines TRBV27 with TRBJ2-1; D possibly corresponds to TRBD2 (6 bases). Germline V gives CDR1 MNHEY, CDR2 SMNVEV (reference sequence). This CDR3 is built from 15 residues. The V gene lost 0 bases and the J gene lost 5 bases, with 11 bases spanning the gap. The CDR3 spells CASSLSVGLHNEQFF. CDR3 DNA: TGTGCCAGCAGTTTATCTGTGGGACTGCACAATGAGCAGTTCTTC.

Many counts were recorded for this clonotype. This chain links TRBV18 with TRBJ2-5; 7 bases fit TRBD2. Germline CDR1 KGHSH, CDR2 LQKENI. J was trimmed by 2 bases and V by 4 bases; bases with no gene match: 10. The CDR3 extends over 16 amino acids. In DNA, the CDR3 is TGTGCCAGCTCACACGGGATGACTAGCAGACAAGAGACCCAGTACTTC. Amino acid sequence: CASSHGMTSRQETQYF.

This clonotype was seen at least ten times. The V call is TRBV7-2, the J call TRBJ2-7; 8 nucleotides line up with TRBD1. Trimming removed 0 bases from V and 2 bases from J; junction bases left unmatched: 3. The CDR3 loop spans 15 amino acids. CDR1 is SGHTA and CDR2 is FQGNSA in the germline V gene. The CDR3, as DNA: TGTGCCAGCAGCTTAGCTCAGGGGGCGGCCTACGAGCAGTACTTC. This translates into CASSLAQGAAYEQYF.

This clonotype showed up just a few times. The V and J genes are TRBV28 and TRBJ1-6; 7 positions agree with TRBD1. The CDR3 length is 12 residues. The junction had 2 bases not matched to a gene; V was cut back by 6 bases and J by 9 bases. The germline V gene encodes CDR1 MDHEN and CDR2 SYDVKM. CDR3 in amino acids: CASREGASPLHF. As DNA, the CDR3 is TGTGCCAGCAGGGAGGGGGCTTCACCCCTCCACTTT.

This clonotype came up many times. V is TRBV19 and J is TRBJ2-2; D call uncertain. V was cut by 3 bases and J by 5 bases, with 7 bases left in between. The CDR3 extends over 13 amino acids. Germline V CDR1 and CDR2: LNHDA, SQIVND (reference sequence). Written as DNA, the CDR3 is TGTGCCAGTAGTATGGTAGGGACCGGGGAGCTGTTTTTT. This translates into CASSMVGTGELFF. Variable domain in full (rest from reference TRBV19 and TRBJ2-2): DGGITQSPKYLFRKEGQNVTLSCEQNLNHDAMYWYRQDPGQGLRLIYYSQIVNDFQKGDIAEGYSVSREKKESFPLTVTSAQKNPTAFYLCASSMVGTGELFFGEGSRLTVL.

This clonotype has ten or more counts. The chain couples TRBV7-9 to TRBJ1-2; 9 bases are a match to TRBD1. The CDR3 spans 16 residues. Per the germline V gene, CDR1 is SEHNR and CDR2 is FQNEAQ (reference sequence). After removal of 4 bases from V and 4 bases from J, the junction contained 10 bases not matched to a gene. CDR3: CASSSTPGQGLYGYTF. DNA for the CDR3: TGTGCCAGCAGCTCAACACCGGGACAGGGTCTCTATGGCTACACCTTC.

This clonotype was detected ten times or more. The chain employs TRBV3-1 and TRBJ2-2; D unclear. The germline gives CDR1 LGHDT, CDR2 YNNKEL (reference sequence). This CDR3 has 15 residues. V was clipped by 0 bases and J by 3 bases, with 8 bases between them. The CDR3 nucleotides are TGTGCCAGCAGCCAAGAATTGGGTCACACCGGGGAGCTGTTTTTT. Protein: CASSQELGHTGELFF.

This clonotype was recorded at least ten times. The V gene is TRBV27, the J gene TRBJ2-3; a weak D match, TRBD1 (5 bases). The germline V and J ends were trimmed by 4 bases and 6 bases, with 14 bases remaining between them. Germline CDR1 and CDR2: MNHEY and SMNVEV (reference sequence). The CDR3 spans 14 residues. The CDR3 sequence is CASSSPQVGDTQYF. The DNA of the CDR3 is TGTGCCAGCAGTTCCCCACAGGTGGGGGATACGCAGTATTTT.

This clonotype was seen more than once but under ten times. The chain has TRBV3-1 and TRBJ1-3; no clear D gene. The CDR3 covers 15 residues. Germline CDR1 and CDR2: LGHDT and YNNKEL (reference sequence). V dropped 2 bases and J dropped 0 bases, with 8 bases sitting between them. CDR3 loop: CASSQTPSSGNTIYF. Written as DNA, the CDR3 is TGTGCCAGCAGCCAAACCCCGAGCTCTGGAAACACCATATATTTT.

This clonotype was recorded many times. The chain joins TRBV20-1 to TRBJ2-5; a weak D match, TRBD1 (5 bases). Deletions cut 6 bases from V and 4 bases from J, with 15 bases between. The CDR3 length is 13 residues. Germline V gives CDR1 DFQATT, CDR2 SNEGSKA (reference sequence). The CDR3 here is CSAQTGPPETQYF. CDR3 nucleotide sequence: TGCAGTGCCCAAACAGGACCCCCAGAGACCCAGTACTTC.

The chain employs TRBV6-2 or TRBV6-3 and TRBJ2-7; 7 bases line up with TRBD1. V shed 6 bases, J shed 5 bases, and the junction held 22 bases outside the gene matches. CDR3 length: 18 residues. CDR1 and CDR2 from the germline V gene are MNHEY and SVGEGT. The CDR3 sequence: CASRNRDSNTFLLNEQYF. CDR3 nucleotide sequence: TGTGCCAGCAGGAATCGGGACAGCAATACATTCCTACTGAACGAGCAGTACTTC.

The chain carries TRBV6-1 and TRBJ2-7, with a tentative D call TRBD1 (5 bases). Germline V gives CDR1 MNHNS, CDR2 SASEGT. V was shortened by 0 bases and J by 5 bases, with 8 bases between the two germline ends. The CDR3 is made up of 13 amino acids. The CDR3 sequence: CASSEAGRDEQYF. In nucleotides, the CDR3 is TGTGCCAGCAGTGAAGCGGGCAGGGACGAGCAGTACTTC.

The table lists this clonotype with many counts. The chain employs TRBV3-1 and TRBJ2-7, with TRBD1 identical over 7 bases. Unmatched junction bases numbered 8, after V lost 4 bases and J lost 2 bases. Germline V gives CDR1 LGHDT, CDR2 YNNKEL (reference sequence). The CDR3 is 15 amino acids. CDR3 coding DNA: TGTGCCAGCAGCCGAACCCTGGACAGGACCTACGAGCAGTACTTC. This gives the protein CASSRTLDRTYEQYF.

V usage is TRBV13 and J usage is TRBJ1-4; D gene ambiguous. This CDR3 contains 14 residues. Trimming removed 3 bases at V and 7 bases at J, with 12 bases between. Germline assignment: CDR1 PRHDT and CDR2 FYEKMQ (reference sequence). CDR3 loop: CASSFFTGGEKLFF. In DNA form, the CDR3 reads TGTGCCAGCAGCTTTTTTACTGGAGGTGAAAAACTGTTTTTT.

The sample holds many counts of this clonotype. The J gene is TRBJ1-2, the V gene TRBV2, with 8 positions matching TRBD1. CDR1 and CDR2 from the germline V gene are SNHLY and FYNNEI. V was clipped by 5 bases and J by 8 bases; unmatched bases: 7. This CDR3 is 13 amino acids long. CDR3 sequence reads: CASSWTGTVGYTF. In DNA form, the CDR3 reads TGTGCCAGCAGTTGGACAGGGACGGTCGGCTACACCTTC.

The chain links TRBV3-1 to TRBJ2-1; D remains unclear. The CDR3 sequence is 12 residues long. Germline V gives CDR1 LGHDT, CDR2 YNNKEL (reference sequence). The V and J ends lost 1 base and 10 bases respectively, with 8 bases between them. CDR3 in amino acids: CASSQGTAEQFF. The CDR3 DNA reads TGTGCCAGCAGCCAAGGAACGGCCGAGCAGTTCTTC.

The sample holds a few counts of this clonotype. This chain joins TRBV20-1 and TRBJ2-7; TRBD2 agrees at 12 bases. The CDR3 is made up of 17 amino acids. CDR1 and CDR2 from the germline V gene are DFQATT and SNEGSKA (reference sequence). With V trimmed by 5 bases and J by 5 bases, 16 bases remained unmatched. In nucleotides, the CDR3 is TGCAGTGCTTTGGGACTAGCGGGCCCCACGGGGCCAAACGAGCAGTACTTC. Its protein is CSALGLAGPTGPNEQYF.

The chain recombines TRBV7-2 with TRBJ2-4; D assignment may be TRBD1 or TRBD2 (5 bases each). CDR3 length: 16 residues. The germline V gene has CDR1 SGHTA and CDR2 FQGNSA. V was shortened by 5 bases and J by 6 bases, with 20 bases between the two germline ends. The CDR3: CASSRTPLGSGNIQYF. The CDR3 bases are TGTGCCAGCAGCCGGACACCCCTGGGGAGTGGAAACATTCAGTACTTC.

Ten or more counts support this clonotype. The CDR3 spells CASSPQGDEQFF. In DNA form, the CDR3 reads TGTGCCAGCAGCCCCCAGGGAGATGAGCAGTTCTTC. The chain joins TRBV7-6 to TRBJ2-1; D is possibly TRBD1 or TRBD2 (5 bases each). The ends were cut back, 5 bases at V and 8 bases at J, with 10 bases in the middle. Germline V gene sequence: CDR1 SGHVS, CDR2 FNYEAQ. The CDR3 runs to 12 residues.